The T cell receptor beta chain under discussion was sequenced for a study of blood T cells in healthy people across ages. With a J-beta primer mix and a sample-barcoded 5' primer, a second PCR ran roughly 7 to 11 cycles. TCRdb reprocessed the 5' RACE reads with MiXCR, giving one entry per CDR3 protein. The sample yields fewer than 650,000 distinct CDR3 sequences, about 27% seen once. Between the trimmed V and J ends, which lost 7 bases and 9 bases, there was a span of 16 bases. Per germline, CDR1 GTSNPN and CDR2 SVGIG (reference sequence). The length of the CDR3 is 13 residues. On this clonotype itself: Antigen unknown.

Study observations and caveats: Higher diversity, along with more naive CD4+ cells, distinguished long-lived donors from aged donors.

This sample also appeared in a second study, on T cells of mothers and their children. That investigation notes: Healthy Caucasian mothers, a few in number, and their six children were the donors.

Material for sequencing was blood. The rearrangement joins TRBV30 to TRBJ1-6; the D gene is possibly TRBD1 (6 bases). This sequence originates from a boy between 2 and 10 years old in good health. The CDR3 DNA reads TGTGCCTCCCTCGGGGGGCAAGGTTCACCCCTCCACTTT. Translating gives CASLGGQGSPLHF. The entire variable domain, with the rest obtained from reference TRBV30 and TRBJ1-6, is as follows: SQTIHQWPATLVQPVGSPLSLECTVEGTSNPNLYWYRQAAGRGLQLLFYSVGIGQISSEVPQNLSASRPQDRQFILSSKKLLLSDSGFYLCASLGGQGSPLHFGNGTRLTVT.